These T cell receptor beta chains were read from a single sample in a study of T-cell memory formation after mild COVID-19. TCRdb analysed the 5' RACE reads with MiXCR anew, one entry per CDR3 protein. This table holds approximately 500,000 distinct CDR3 sequences, around a quarter found once. The sequenced material came from PBMCs or a T cell subset sorted from them (not recorded which). These receptors originate from an adult woman who had mild COVID-19 (a few samples of this study predate the infection). Cell type and time point are not known. The CDR3 runs from the conserved cysteine through the conserved F or W. The D gene is left open where the match is weak. Expanded clones get a size class; other rows say once, few or many, or leave the size out.

v_gene,d_gene,j_gene,abundance,CDR3nt,CDR3aa
TRBV24-1,.,TRBJ2-5,.,TGTGCCACCAGTGAGCTAGACTCCACCGGGGAGACCCAGTACTTC,CATSELDSTGETQYF
TRBV3-1,.,TRBJ1-4,few,TGTGCCAGCAGACCCGCATCTGGGGAAAAACTGTTTTTT,CASRPASGEKLFF
TRBV7-9,.,TRBJ2-1,many,TGTGCCAGCAGCCGATACAATGAGCAGTTCTTC,CASSRYNEQFF
TRBV9,.,TRBJ2-1,few,TGTGCCAGCAGCGTAACGGGGAGCTCCTACAATGAGCAGTTCTTC,CASSVTGSSYNEQFF
TRBV7-9,TRBD2,TRBJ2-4,.,TGTGCCAGCAGCTTAGGACCCCCTCCTAGCGGGGCGGAGGCCAAAAACATTCAGTACTTC,CASSLGPPPSGAEAKNIQYF
TRBV6-2/TRBV6-3,.,TRBJ2-7,few,TGTGCCAGCAGTTTCCTCAGCGGGCCCGGCGAGCAGTACTTC,CASSFLSGPGEQYF
TRBV20-1,.,TRBJ2-7,many,TGCAGTGCTTCTACTACCTACGAGCAGTACTTC,CSASTTYEQYF
TRBV7-2,.,TRBJ2-3,.,TGTGCCAGCAGCTTACGCCGGCAGGCCCTCGCAGATACGCAGTATTTT,CASSLRRQALADTQYF
TRBV12-3/TRBV12-4,.,TRBJ2-3,.,TGTGCCAGCAGTTTAGGAGCAGGAAAATGGGTAGATACGCAGTATTTT,CASSLGAGKWVDTQYF
TRBV7-9,.,TRBJ2-7,.,TGTGCCAGCAGCTTAGGAATCATAGGTGGCCGCGAGTCCTACGAGCAGTACTTC,CASSLGIIGGRESYEQYF
TRBV5-6,.,TRBJ2-3,few,TGTGCCAGCAGCTTGATGGCGGGGAGGGATACGCAGTATTTT,CASSLMAGRDTQYF
TRBV12-3/TRBV12-4,.,TRBJ1-2,.,TGTGCCAGCAATCCTTGGGGGGTCGGCTATGGCTACACCTTC,CASNPWGVGYGYTF
TRBV5-1,TRBD1,TRBJ2-3,few,TGCGCCAGCAGCTTGGCCGGACAGGGCCTACGGACAGATACGCAGTATTTT,CASSLAGQGLRTDTQYF
TRBV12-3/TRBV12-4,TRBD1,TRBJ1-1,many,TGTGCCAGCAGTTCCTATCTGGGACAGATGAACACTGAAGCTTTCTTT,CASSSYLGQMNTEAFF
TRBV12-3/TRBV12-4,.,TRBJ2-4,.,TGTGCCAGCAGTTCTGCCCCACAGGGAAACATTCAGTACTTC,CASSSAPQGNIQYF
TRBV24-1,TRBD2,TRBJ2-1,.,TGTGCCACCAGAGGGCGGGGGGACAACAATGAGCAGTTCTTC,CATRGRGDNNEQFF
TRBV19,.,TRBJ2-2,few,TGTGCCAGTAACTCAGGTACCGGGGAGCTGTTTTTT,CASNSGTGELFF
TRBV2,TRBD2,TRBJ2-1,few,TGTGCCAGCAGTGAGGAAGCGGGGGGACCCTACAATGAGCAGTTCTTC,CASSEEAGGPYNEQFF
TRBV11-2,.,TRBJ2-7,.,TGTGCCAGCAGCGCGAACTCCTACGAGCAGTACTTC,CASSANSYEQYF
TRBV6-5,.,TRBJ1-1,few,TGTGCCAGCAGTGACTGGGTGGGGAAGGGCACTGAAGCTTTCTTT,CASSDWVGKGTEAFF
TRBV2,.,TRBJ2-1,.,TGTGCCAGCAGTGAAGCCAGGAACTCCTACAATGAGCAGTTCTTC,CASSEARNSYNEQFF
TRBV12-3/TRBV12-4,TRBD2,TRBJ2-1,few,TGTGCCAGCATTACAGGACTAGCGGGGGTCAATGAGCAGTTCTTC,CASITGLAGVNEQFF